This T cell receptor (beta chain) came from a study of blood T cell repertoires in COVID-19. Study details: Material from acute and convalescent COVID-19 was sourced from the United States, Italy and Spain. T cells, B-cell-depleted T cells, or PBMCs provided the cDNA or gDNA that served as material.

Original processing notes: Reference gene primer amplification in the assay estimated nucleated cell counts. Data came from immunoSEQ multiplex PCR; TCRdb stores just in-frame clones and leaves some out. V and J calls and clone size follow that table, whereas D and trimming were derived from the DNA. The sample gives about 210,000 clones, around 80% of which show up once; about 10% is in the top ten. Germline V gives CDR1 SGHTA, CDR2 FQGNSA. The V and J ends lost 6 bases and 0 bases respectively, with 12 bases between them. The CDR3 length is 15 residues. Seattle's cohort entered during active infection and was followed longitudinally.

The TCR originated in a woman of 80 years or more with COVID-19, enrolled during active disease. The chain employs TRBV7-2 and TRBJ1-3; possibly TRBD1 for D (6 bases). The sequenced material came from peripheral blood. CDR3 sequence: CASRKTGTSGNTIYF. The DNA of the CDR3 is TGTGCCAGCAGAAAGACAGGTACCTCTGGAAACACCATATATTTT.